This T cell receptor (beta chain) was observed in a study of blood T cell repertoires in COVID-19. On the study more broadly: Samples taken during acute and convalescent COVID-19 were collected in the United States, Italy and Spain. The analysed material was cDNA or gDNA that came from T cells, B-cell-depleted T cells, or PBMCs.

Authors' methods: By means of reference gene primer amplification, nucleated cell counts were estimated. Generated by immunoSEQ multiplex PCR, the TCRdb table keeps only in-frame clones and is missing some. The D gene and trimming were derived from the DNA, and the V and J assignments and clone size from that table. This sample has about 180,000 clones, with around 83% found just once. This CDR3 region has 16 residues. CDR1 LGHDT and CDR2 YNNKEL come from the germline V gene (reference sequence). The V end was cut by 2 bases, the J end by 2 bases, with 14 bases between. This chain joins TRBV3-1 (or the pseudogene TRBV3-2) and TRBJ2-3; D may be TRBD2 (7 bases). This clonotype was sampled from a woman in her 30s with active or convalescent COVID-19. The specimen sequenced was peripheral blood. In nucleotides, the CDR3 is TGTGCCAGCAGCCAAAGGGGGGGGGCCCTCACAGATACGCAGTATTTT. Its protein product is CASSQRGGALTDTQYF.